One and the same sample provided the 6 T cell receptor beta chains below, sequenced in a study of T cells in Graves' hyperthyroidism and ophthalmopathy (dated by TCRdb to the late 2010s). Library construction relied on multiplex PCR. These reads were obtained on an Illumina HiSeq 2000. The TCR beta CDR3 regions were amplified from the RNA transcripts. The first round of RT-PCR for the TCR CDR3 was performed with the HTBI primer set and the Qiagen OneStep RT-PCR kit. The public reads were run again by TCRdb, first through fastp at Q25 and then through MiXCR, and only productive beta chains were kept. Rows are combined by CDR3 protein, so each entry shows the most common genes and DNA. The sample contains approximately 370,000 distinct CDR3 sequences, 17% of them found a single time. Together, the top ten hold approximately 35% of the sample. Material: blood. Receptors originate from a woman under 40 with Graves' hyperthyroidism that later progressed to Graves' ophthalmopathy.

Ten or more counts support this clonotype. V and J are TRBV11-2 and TRBJ2-1, with 12 bases fitting TRBD1. V lost 2 bases and J lost 9; bases outside the gene matches: 8. CDR3 length: 16 residues. Germline CDR1 reads SGHAT; CDR2 reads FQNNGV. CDR3: CASSLLRGQGAGEQFF. The CDR3 DNA reads as TGTGCCAGCAGCTTACTCCGGGGACAGGGGGCTGGTGAGCAGTTCTTC.

Many counts were recorded for this clonotype. This rearrangement joins TRBV2 to TRBJ2-7; maybe TRBD1 (5 bases). Between the trimmed V and J ends, which lost 1 base and 2 bases, there was a span of 9 bases. Germline lookup yields CDR1 SNHLY and CDR2 FYNNEI. The CDR3 length is 14 residues. CDR3: CASSEGDRTYEQYF. CDR3 sequence (DNA): TGTGCCAGCAGTGAAGGCGACAGAACCTACGAGCAGTACTTC.

Comment on this clonotype: This may be a read error, as it is one base from a much larger clone. The chain employs TRBV19 and TRBJ1-5, with D possibly matching TRBD1 (6 bases). V shed 7 bases and J shed 3 bases, with 19 bases lying between them. Per germline, CDR1 LNHDA and CDR2 SQIVND (reference sequence). The CDR3 contains 16 residues. CDR3 loop: CASTPQGSFINQPQHF. DNA for the CDR3: TGTGCCAGTACCCCCCAGGGGAGCTTTATCAATCAGCCCCAGCATTTT.

This clonotype was seen a handful of times. The rearrangement links TRBV5-1 to TRBJ2-5, with TRBD2 as a possible D gene (6 bases). V lost 7 bases to trimming and J lost 1 base, with 11 bases between them. From germline, CDR1 is SGHRS and CDR2 YFSETQ. This CDR3 region has 13 residues. CDR3 in DNA: TGCGCCAGCCGGAGCGGGCCCCAAGAGACCCAGTACTTC. Its translation is CASRSGPQETQYF. The full variable domain, in which reference TRBV5-1 and TRBJ2-5 provide the parts outside the CDR3, is KAGVTQTPRYLIKTRGQQVTLSCSPISGHRSVSWYQQTPGQGLQFLFEYFSETQRNKGNFPGRFSGRQFSNSRSEMNVSTLELGDSALYLCASRSGPQETQYFGPGTRLLVL.

This clonotype showed up just a few times. The V gene is TRBV30, the J gene TRBJ2-3; 13 bases are a match to TRBD2. The CDR3 length is 17 residues. Germline values: CDR1 GTSNPN, CDR2 SVGIG (reference sequence). The V and J ends lost 3 bases and 6 bases, in that order; junction bases with no gene match: 12. For the CDR3, the DNA is TGTGCCTGGAGATCACCACTAGCGGGGGGGGTAGAGGATACGCAGTATTTT. Encoded protein: CAWRSPLAGGVEDTQYF. The entire variable domain, with the rest obtained from reference TRBV30 and TRBJ2-3, is as follows: SQTIHQWPATLVQPVGSPLSLECTVEGTSNPNLYWYRQAAGRGLQLLFYSVGIGQISSEVPQNLSASRPQDRQFILSSKKLLLSDSGFYLCAWRSPLAGGVEDTQYFGPGTRLTVL.

This clonotype was counted ten times or more. The rearrangement uses TRBV9 and TRBJ2-5; 8 nucleotides match TRBD1. This CDR3 is built from 15 residues. The germline V gene encodes CDR1 SGDLS and CDR2 YYNGEE. V was clipped by 4 bases and J by 3 bases; unmatched bases: 8. Here the CDR3 DNA reads TGTGCCAGCAGCCCCCACCCGGACAGGGAAGAGACCCAGTACTTC. Amino acids: CASSPHPDREETQYF.